This is a list of T cell receptor beta chains from one sample in a study of blood T cell repertoires in COVID-19. Using immunoSEQ multiplex PCR, the repertoire was profiled, and TCRdb retains in-frame clones only, with some absent. The sample has 290,000 or so clones, approximately 90% seen once. The sample was PBMCs or T cells enriched from blood (not recorded which). These TCRs come from a woman aged 25-40 years who had recovered from COVID-19. The CDR3 runs from the conserved cysteine through the conserved F or W. A D gene is named only where the DNA matches it firmly.

D,J,V,DNA,CDR3
NA,TRBJ2-2,TRBV5-1,TGCGCCAGCAGCTTGGTCCAGGGAAACACCGGGGAGCTGTTTTTT,CASSLVQGNTGELFF
NA,TRBJ2-7,TRBV7-9,TGTGCCAGCAGCTTCGAGCGGGAGCAGTACTTC,CASSFEREQYF
NA,TRBJ2-3,TRBV4-1,TGCGCCAGCAGCCATTCACAGAGCACAGATACGCAGTATTTT,CASSHSQSTDTQYF
TRBD1,TRBJ1-3,TRBV15,TGTGCCACCAGCAGGCGCGACAGGGGGCTAGGAGGAAACACCATATATTTT,CATSRRDRGLGGNTIYF
TRBD1,TRBJ2-1,TRBV6-4,TGTGCCAGCAGTCGCGGACAGGGGGGGATTGGGTCTAGCGATGAGCAGTTCTTC,CASSRGQGGIGSSDEQFF
NA,TRBJ2-2,TRBV29-1,TGCAGCGCCGGTCCCCGCACCGGGGAGCTGTTTTTT,CSAGPRTGELFF
NA,TRBJ2-3,TRBV9,TGTGCCAGCAGCGTAGGGGCAGGTTCGGGCACAGATACGCAGTATTTT,CASSVGAGSGTDTQYF
NA,TRBJ2-3,TRBV5-6,TGTGCCAGCAGCGTGGACAGTCGTAGCACAGATACGCAGTATTTT,CASSVDSRSTDTQYF
TRBD2,TRBJ2-2,TRBV19,TGTGCCAGTAGTCCAAGACTAGCGGGAAACACCGGGGAGCTGTTTTTT,CASSPRLAGNTGELFF
TRBD1,TRBJ2-3,TRBV7-2,TGTGCCAGCAGCCCTGGGACAGGCGGATACACAGATACGCAGTATTTT,CASSPGTGGYTDTQYF
NA,TRBJ1-6,TRBV5-4,TGTGCCAGCAGCTTGGCCGAAAGGGGTTCACCCCTCCACTTT,CASSLAERGSPLHF
TRBD1,TRBJ2-7,TRBV4-1,TGCGCCAGCAGCCACGGGACAGGGGCCTACGAGCAGTACTTC,CASSHGTGAYEQYF
TRBD1,TRBJ1-1,TRBV19,TGTGCCAGCAGCTCGACAGGGTGGACTGAAGCTTTCTTT,CASSSTGWTEAFF
NA,TRBJ1-4,TRBV10-3,TGTGCCATCAGTGAGTCGACAGTGCCTAATGAAAAACTGTTTTTT,CAISESTVPNEKLFF
NA,TRBJ2-5,TRBV5-4,TGTGCCAGCAGCTTGGTTGGGAGAGAGGCCCAGTACTTC,CASSLVGREAQYF
NA,TRBJ2-5,TRBV15,TGTGCCACCAGCAGATATACGACAGGCCAAGAGACCCAGTACTTC,CATSRYTTGQETQYF
TRBD2,TRBJ2-1,TRBV10-3,TGTGCCATCAGTGACTCCCAGAGCGGGAGTCGTAATGAGCAGTTCTTC,CAISDSQSGSRNEQFF
TRBD1,TRBJ1-3,TRBV5-1,TGCGCCAGCAGCTTGGATTCGACAGGGACTGGAAACACCATATATTTT,CASSLDSTGTGNTIYF